A single T cell receptor beta chain is shown here with its context. This sample was included in a study of blood T cell repertoires in COVID-19. Study-wide background: COVID-19 samples from acute and convalescent phases originated in the United States, Italy and Spain. T cells, B-cell-depleted T cells, or PBMCs supplied cDNA or gDNA.

The ends lost 0 bases at V and 6 bases at J; junction bases unmatched: 5. Per the germline V gene, CDR1 is SGHRS and CDR2 is YFSETQ. The CDR3 covers 14 residues. In the original workflow: Estimation of nucleated cell counts relied on the amplification of reference gene primers. This table comes from immunoSEQ multiplex PCR, and its TCRdb copy is limited to in-frame clones, with some not included. Clone size and the V and J calls come from that table; the DNA yielded D and trimming. The data contain roughly 290,000 clones, 85% of them seen just once; the ten biggest clones take up around 4.1%. This receptor was obtained from a woman aged 45-59 years with active or convalescent COVID-19. Specimen: peripheral blood. The rearrangement links TRBV5-1 to TRBJ2-5, with TRBD1 matching over 7 bases. The CDR3 sequence is CASSLGQGTKTQYF. The CDR3 DNA sequence: TGCGCCAGCAGCTTGGGACAGGGTACAAAGACCCAGTACTTC.